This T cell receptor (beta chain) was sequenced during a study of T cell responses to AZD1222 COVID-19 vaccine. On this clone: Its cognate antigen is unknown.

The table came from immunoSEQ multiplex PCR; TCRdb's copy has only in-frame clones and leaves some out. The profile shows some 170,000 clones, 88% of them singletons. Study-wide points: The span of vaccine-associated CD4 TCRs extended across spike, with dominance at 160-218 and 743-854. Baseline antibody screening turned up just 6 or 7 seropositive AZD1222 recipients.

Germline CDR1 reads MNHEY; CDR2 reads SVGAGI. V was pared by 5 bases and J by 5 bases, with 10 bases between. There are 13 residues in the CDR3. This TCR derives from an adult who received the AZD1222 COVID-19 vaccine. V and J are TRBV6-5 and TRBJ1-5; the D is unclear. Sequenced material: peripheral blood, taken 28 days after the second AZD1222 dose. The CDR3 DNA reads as TGTGCCAGCAGTCCCCTCGAGTATCAGCCCCAGCATTTT. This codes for CASSPLEYQPQHF.